The entry below describes one TCR beta chain. The data belong to a study of blood T cell repertoires in COVID-19. The CDR3 loop spans 17 amino acids. Trimming at V came to 1 base and at J to 0 bases, leaving 5 bases not matched to a gene. Germline CDR1 reads LNHNV; CDR2 reads YYDKDF (reference sequence). Some clones are missing from TCRdb's copy, which holds only in-frame ones; the method was immunoSEQ multiplex PCR. Among hundreds of thousands of clones, around 88% were seen once, and the ten largest hold approximately 2.2%. V and J are TRBV15 and TRBJ2-3; the match to TRBD2 covers 9 bases. What was sequenced was peripheral blood. This clonotype originated in a woman aged 30 to 39 who had recovered from COVID-19. The CDR3 DNA reads as TGTGCCACCAGCAGAGTTAGTCTAGCGGGGAGCACAGATACGCAGTATTTT. As protein: CATSRVSLAGSTDTQYF.